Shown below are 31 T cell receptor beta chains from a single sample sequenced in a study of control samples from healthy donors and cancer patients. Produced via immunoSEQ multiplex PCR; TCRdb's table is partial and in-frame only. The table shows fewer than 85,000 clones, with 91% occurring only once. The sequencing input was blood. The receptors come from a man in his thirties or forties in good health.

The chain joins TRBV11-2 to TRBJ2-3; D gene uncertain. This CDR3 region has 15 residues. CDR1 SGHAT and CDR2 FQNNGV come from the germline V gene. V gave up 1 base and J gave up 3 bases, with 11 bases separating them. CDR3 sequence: CASSLVGSPTDTQYF. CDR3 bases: TGTGCCAGCAGCTTAGTGGGGTCTCCTACAGATACGCAGTATTTT.

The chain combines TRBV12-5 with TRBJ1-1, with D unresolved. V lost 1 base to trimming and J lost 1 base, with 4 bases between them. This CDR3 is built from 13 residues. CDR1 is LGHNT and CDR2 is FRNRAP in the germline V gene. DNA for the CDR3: TGTGCTAGTGGTTTGGGTTCGAACACTGAAGCTTTCTTT. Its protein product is CASGLGSNTEAFF.

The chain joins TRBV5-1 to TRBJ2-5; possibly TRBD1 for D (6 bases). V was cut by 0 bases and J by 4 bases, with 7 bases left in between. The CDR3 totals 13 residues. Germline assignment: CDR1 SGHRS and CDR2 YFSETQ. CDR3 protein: CASSLVQGETQYF. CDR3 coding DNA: TGCGCCAGCAGCTTGGTACAGGGAGAGACCCAGTACTTC.

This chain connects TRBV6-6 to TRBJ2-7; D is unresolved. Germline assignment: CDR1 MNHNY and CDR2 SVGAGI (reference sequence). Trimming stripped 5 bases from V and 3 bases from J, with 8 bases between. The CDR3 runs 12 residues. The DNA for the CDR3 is TGTGCCAGCAGTCTAACCCACTACGAGCAGTACTTC. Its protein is CASSLTHYEQYF.

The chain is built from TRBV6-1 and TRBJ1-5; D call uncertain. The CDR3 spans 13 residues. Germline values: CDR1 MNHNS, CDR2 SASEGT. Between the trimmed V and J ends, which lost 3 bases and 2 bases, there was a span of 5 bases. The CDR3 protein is CASSESRNQPQHF. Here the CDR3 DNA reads TGTGCCAGCAGTGAGAGCCGCAATCAGCCCCAGCATTTT.

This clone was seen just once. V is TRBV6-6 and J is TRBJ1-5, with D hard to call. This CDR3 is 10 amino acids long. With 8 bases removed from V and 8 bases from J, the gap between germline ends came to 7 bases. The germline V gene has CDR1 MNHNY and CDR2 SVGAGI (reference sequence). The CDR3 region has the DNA TGTGCCAGCGGCCGGAAGCCCCAGCATTTT. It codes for CASGRKPQHF.

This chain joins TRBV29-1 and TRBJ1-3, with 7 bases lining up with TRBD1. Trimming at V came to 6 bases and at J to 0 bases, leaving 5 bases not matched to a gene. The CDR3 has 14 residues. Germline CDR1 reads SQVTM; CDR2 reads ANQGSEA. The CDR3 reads CSVGQASSGNTIYF. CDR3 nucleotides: TGCAGCGTCGGACAGGCGAGCTCTGGAAACACCATATATTTT. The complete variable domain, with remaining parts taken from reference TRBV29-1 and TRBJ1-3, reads SAVISQKPSRDICQRGTSLTIQCQVDSQVTMMFWYRQQPGQSLTLIATANQGSEATYESGFVIDKFPISRPNLTFSTLTVSNMSPEDSSIYLCSVGQASSGNTIYFGEGSWLTVV.

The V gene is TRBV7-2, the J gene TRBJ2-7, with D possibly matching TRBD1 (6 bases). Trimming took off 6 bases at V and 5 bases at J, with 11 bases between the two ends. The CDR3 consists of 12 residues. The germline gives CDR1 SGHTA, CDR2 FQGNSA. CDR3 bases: TGTGCCAGCAGTTCCGGGACACACGAGCAGTACTTC. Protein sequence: CASSSGTHEQYF.

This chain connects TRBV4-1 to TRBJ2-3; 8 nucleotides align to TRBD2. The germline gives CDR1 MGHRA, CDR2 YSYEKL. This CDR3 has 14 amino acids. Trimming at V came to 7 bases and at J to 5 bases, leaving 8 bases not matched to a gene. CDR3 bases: TGCGCCAGCAATCGGGGGGGGCTTGGAGATACGCAGTATTTT. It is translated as CASNRGGLGDTQYF.

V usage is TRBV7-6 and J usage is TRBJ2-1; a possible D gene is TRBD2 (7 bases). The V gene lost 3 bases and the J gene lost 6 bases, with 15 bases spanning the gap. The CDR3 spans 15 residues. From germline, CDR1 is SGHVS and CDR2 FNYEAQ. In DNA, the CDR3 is TGTGCCAGCAGCTTGGGTTCGGGGGGCGCCAATGAGCAGTTCTTC. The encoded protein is CASSLGSGGANEQFF.

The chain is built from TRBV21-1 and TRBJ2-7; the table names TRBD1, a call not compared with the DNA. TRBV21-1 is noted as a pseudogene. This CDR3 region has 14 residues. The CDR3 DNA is TGTGCCAGCAGCAATACTGCCCCCTTGGGGCGGCAGTACTTC. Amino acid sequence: CASSNTAPLGRQYF.

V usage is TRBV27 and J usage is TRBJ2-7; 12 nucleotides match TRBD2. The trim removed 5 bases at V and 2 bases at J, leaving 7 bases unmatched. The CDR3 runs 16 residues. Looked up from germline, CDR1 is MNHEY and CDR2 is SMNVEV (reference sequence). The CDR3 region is CASSRLAGGWAYEQYF. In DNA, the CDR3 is TGTGCCAGCAGTAGGCTAGCGGGAGGGTGGGCCTACGAGCAGTACTTC.

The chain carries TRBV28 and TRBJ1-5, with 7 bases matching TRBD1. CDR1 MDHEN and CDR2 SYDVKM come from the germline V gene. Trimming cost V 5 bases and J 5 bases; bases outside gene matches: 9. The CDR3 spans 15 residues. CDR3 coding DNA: TGTGCCAGCAGTCAGACAGGGAAGGGTGATCAGCCCCAGCATTTT. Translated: CASSQTGKGDQPQHF.

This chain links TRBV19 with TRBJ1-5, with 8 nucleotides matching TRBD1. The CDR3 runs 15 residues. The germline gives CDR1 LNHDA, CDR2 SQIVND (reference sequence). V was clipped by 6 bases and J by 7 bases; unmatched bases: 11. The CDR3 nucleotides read TGTGCCAGTAGAGACGGGACAGGTGGGCGCCAGCCCCAGCATTTT. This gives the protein CASRDGTGGRQPQHF.

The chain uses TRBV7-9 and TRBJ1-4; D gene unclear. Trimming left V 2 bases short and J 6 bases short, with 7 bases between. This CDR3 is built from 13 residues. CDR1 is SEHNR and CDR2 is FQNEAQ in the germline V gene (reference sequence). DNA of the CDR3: TGTGCCAGCAGCTTATCGGGGTATGAAAAACTGTTTTTT. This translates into CASSLSGYEKLFF. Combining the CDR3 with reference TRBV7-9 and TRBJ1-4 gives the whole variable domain DTGVSQNPRHKITKRGQNVTFRCDPISEHNRLYWYRQTLGQGPEFLTYFQNEAQLEKSRLLSDRFSAERPKGSFSTLEIQRTEQGDSAMYLCASSLSGYEKLFFGSGTQLSVL.

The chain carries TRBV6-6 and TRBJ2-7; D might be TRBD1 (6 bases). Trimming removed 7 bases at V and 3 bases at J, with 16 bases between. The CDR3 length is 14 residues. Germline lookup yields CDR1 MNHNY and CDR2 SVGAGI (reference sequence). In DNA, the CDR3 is TGTGCCAGCACCGAACCTGAACAGGGCTACGAGCAGTACTTC. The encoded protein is CASTEPEQGYEQYF.

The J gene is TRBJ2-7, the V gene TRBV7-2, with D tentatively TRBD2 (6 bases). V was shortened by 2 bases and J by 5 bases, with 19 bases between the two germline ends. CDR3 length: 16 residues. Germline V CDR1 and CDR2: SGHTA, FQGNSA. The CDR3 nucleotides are TGTGCCAGCAGCTTACTGAGCGGGCGGCAGTACCACGAGCAGTACTTC. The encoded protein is CASSLLSGRQYHEQYF.

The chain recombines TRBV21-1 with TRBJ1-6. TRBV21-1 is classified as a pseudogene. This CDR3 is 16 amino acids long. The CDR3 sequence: CASSKAAGRDNSPLHF. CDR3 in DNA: TGTGCCAGCAGCAAAGCGGCAGGGAGGGATAATTCACCCCTCCACTTT.

For the CDR3, the DNA is TGTGCCAGCAGTAAAACCCGCGCCGGGTTCAGCTCCTACGAGCAGTACTTC. It encodes CASSKTRAGFSSYEQYF. The chain has TRBV7-8 and TRBJ2-7; D unclear. Trimming cost V 6 bases and J 0 bases, with 21 bases left between them. From germline, CDR1 is SGHVS and CDR2 FQNEAQ. The CDR3 loop spans 17 amino acids.

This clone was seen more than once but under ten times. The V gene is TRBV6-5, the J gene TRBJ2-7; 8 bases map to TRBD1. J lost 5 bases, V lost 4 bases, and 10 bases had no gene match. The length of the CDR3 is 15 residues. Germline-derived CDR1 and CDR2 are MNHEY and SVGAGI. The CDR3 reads CASSSLGTGQHEQYF. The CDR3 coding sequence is TGTGCCAGCAGTTCCCTCGGGACAGGCCAACACGAGCAGTACTTC.

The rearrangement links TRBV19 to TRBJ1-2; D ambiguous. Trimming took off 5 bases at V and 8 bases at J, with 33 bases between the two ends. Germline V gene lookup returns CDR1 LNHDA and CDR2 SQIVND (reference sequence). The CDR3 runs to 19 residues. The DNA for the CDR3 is TGTGCCAGTAGTTTATCGGTGTCCAAACGACGGTTCTCAGGAGCGGGCTACACCTTC. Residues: CASSLSVSKRRFSGAGYTF.

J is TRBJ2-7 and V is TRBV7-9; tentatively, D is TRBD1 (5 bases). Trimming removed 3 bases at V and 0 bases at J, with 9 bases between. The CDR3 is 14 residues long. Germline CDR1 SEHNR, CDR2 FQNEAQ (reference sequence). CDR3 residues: CASSFDSFSYEQYF. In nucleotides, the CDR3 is TGTGCCAGCAGCTTTGACAGCTTCTCCTACGAGCAGTACTTC.

CDR3 region: CSGRGGTDTQYF. The DNA for the CDR3 is TGCAGCGGGCGGGGGGGCACAGATACGCAGTATTTT. The genes are TRBV29-1 and TRBJ2-3, with TRBD2 identical over 8 bases. Unmatched junction bases numbered 1, after V lost 7 bases and J lost 1 base. This CDR3 region has 12 residues. Germline V gives CDR1 SQVTM, CDR2 ANQGSEA.

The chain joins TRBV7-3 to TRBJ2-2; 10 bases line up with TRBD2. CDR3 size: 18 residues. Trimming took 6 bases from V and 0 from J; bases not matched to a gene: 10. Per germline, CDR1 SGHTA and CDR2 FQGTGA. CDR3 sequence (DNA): TGTGCCAGCAGTCAAAGGACTAGCGGACTTTCGAACACCGGGGAGCTGTTTTTT. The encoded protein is CASSQRTSGLSNTGELFF.

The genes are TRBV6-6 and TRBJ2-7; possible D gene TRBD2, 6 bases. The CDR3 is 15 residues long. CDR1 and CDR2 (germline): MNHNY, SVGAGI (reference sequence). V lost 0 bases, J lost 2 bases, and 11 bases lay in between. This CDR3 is CASSYSHTGAYEQYF. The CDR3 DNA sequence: TGTGCCAGCAGTTACTCGCATACGGGGGCCTACGAGCAGTACTTC.

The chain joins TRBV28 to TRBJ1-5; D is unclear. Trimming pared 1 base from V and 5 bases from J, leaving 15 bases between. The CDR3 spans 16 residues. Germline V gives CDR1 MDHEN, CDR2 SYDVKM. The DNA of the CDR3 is TGTGCCAGCAGTTTATCCATACGGGTATTTCATCAGCCCCAGCATTTT. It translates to CASSLSIRVFHQPQHF.

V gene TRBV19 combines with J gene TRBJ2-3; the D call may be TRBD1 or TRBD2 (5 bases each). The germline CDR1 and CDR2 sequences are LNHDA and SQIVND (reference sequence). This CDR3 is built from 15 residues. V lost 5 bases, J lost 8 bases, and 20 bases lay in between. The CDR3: CASSDSYLGDRTQYF. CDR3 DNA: TGTGCCAGTAGTGATAGCTATCTAGGGGACCGTACGCAGTATTTT. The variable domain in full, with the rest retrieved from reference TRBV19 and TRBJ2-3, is DGGITQSPKYLFRKEGQNVTLSCEQNLNHDAMYWYRQDPGQGLRLIYYSQIVNDFQKGDIAEGYSVSREKKESFPLTVTSAQKNPTAFYLCASSDSYLGDRTQYFGPGTRLTVL.

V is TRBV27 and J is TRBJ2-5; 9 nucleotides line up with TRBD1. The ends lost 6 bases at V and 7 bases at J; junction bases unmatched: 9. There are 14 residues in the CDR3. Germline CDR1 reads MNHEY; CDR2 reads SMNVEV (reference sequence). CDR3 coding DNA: TGTGCCAGCAGGGAAGGAGGGACAGGGAGGACCCAGTACTTC. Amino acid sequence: CASREGGTGRTQYF.

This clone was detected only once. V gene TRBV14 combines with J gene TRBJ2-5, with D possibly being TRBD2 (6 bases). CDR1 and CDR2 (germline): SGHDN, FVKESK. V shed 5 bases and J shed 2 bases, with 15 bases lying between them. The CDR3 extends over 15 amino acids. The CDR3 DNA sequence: TGTGCCAGCAGCGCCAGCCGGGACTTTCAAGAGACCCAGTACTTC. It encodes CASSASRDFQETQYF.

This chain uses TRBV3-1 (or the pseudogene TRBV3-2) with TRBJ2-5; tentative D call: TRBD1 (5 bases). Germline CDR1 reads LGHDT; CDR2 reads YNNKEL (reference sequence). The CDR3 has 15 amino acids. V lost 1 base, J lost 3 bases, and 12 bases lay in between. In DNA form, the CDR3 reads TGTGCCAGCAGCCAAGGGGGAAAAGGGGAAGAGACCCAGTACTTC. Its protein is CASSQGGKGEETQYF.

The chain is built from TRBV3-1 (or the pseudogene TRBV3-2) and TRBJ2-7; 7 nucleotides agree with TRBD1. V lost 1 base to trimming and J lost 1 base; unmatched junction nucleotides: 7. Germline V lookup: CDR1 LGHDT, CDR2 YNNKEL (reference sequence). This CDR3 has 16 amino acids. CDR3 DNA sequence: TGTGCCAGCAGCCAAGGGGGGCAGGGGGTATCCTACGAGCAGTACTTC. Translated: CASSQGGQGVSYEQYF.